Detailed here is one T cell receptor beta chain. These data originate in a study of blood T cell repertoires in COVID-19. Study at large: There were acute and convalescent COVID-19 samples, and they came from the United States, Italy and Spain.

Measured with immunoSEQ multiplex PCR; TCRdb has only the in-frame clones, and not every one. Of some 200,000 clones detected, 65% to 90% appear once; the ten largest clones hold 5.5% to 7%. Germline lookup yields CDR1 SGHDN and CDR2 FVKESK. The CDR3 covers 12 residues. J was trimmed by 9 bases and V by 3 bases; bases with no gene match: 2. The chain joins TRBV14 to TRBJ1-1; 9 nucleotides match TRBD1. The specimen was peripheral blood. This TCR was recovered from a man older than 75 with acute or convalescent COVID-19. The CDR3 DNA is TGTGCCAGCAGCCAGACAGGGGGACAAGCTTTCTTT. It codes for CASSQTGGQAFF.